What follows describes a single TCR beta chain. The antigen is not known. The CDR3 length is 16 residues. Unmatched junction bases numbered 5, after V lost 0 bases and J lost 4 bases. Germline V gene lookup returns CDR1 KGHDR and CDR2 SFDVKD. This sample is part of a study of CD8 T cells in ankylosing spondylitis. Study-wide results and limits: Matched synovial fluid from ankylosing spondylitis patients was reported to be enriched for disease-linked clones. Seemingly distinctive of ankylosing spondylitis blood was a TCR beta motif formed by eight highly homologous variants.

Using quantitative 5'-RACE with molecular barcodes, the authors made TCR beta libraries. A single record per CDR3 protein comes from TCRdb applying MiXCR to the 5' RACE reads. The table has a few hundred thousand distinct CDR3 sequences, 7% to 9% seen once. The receptor was isolated from a male donor with ankylosing spondylitis. The chain joins TRBV24-1 to TRBJ2-1; TRBD2 matches 7 bases. Input material: blood, either unsorted or a sorted T cell fraction (not recorded which). The CDR3 here is CATSDLSGASYNEQFF. The DNA of the CDR3 is TGTGCCACCAGTGATTTGAGCGGGGCATCTTACAATGAGCAGTTCTTC.